This entry describes one TCR beta chain. What it binds is not known. This sample is part of a study of vaccination and CD4 T cells after COVID-19. In the study overall: The post-vaccine samples came a median approximately 73 days after dose two (range 14 to 241).

Once obtained from cultured CD4+ T cells, the DNA was sequenced using the Oncomine TCR Beta short-read assay. Someone extracted genomic DNA from cultured CD4+ T cells. TCRdb processed the PCR reads anew with MiXCR; each CDR3 protein has one entry. The table has fewer than 9,500 distinct CDR3 sequences, 45% to 55% seen once. V was cut by 4 bases and J by 1 base, with 5 bases left in between. Germline values: CDR1 MNHNS, CDR2 SASEGT. The CDR3 spans 13 residues. The treatment here: roughly 11-day PBMC culture with coronavirus spike peptide pools or control peptides (ViraFEST assay). ViraFEST expanded antigen-specific T cells with peptide pools, then sequenced TCRs. Once cultured less than 13 days, CD4+ T cells underwent isolation by negative selection.

This clonotype was sampled from a human donor who had recovered from COVID-19. The chain uses TRBV6-1 and TRBJ1-5; D is possibly TRBD1 (5 bases). Sequencing input: CD4+ T cells from blood, cultured in vitro. Here the CDR3 reads CASSGTSNQPQHF. The CDR3 DNA is TGTGCCAGCAGTGGGACAAGCAATCAGCCCCAGCATTTT.